This TCR beta chain came from a study of T cells expressing NK-cell markers. Study information: Eight donors were sequenced, seven testing HCMV-seropositive and one testing seronegative.

TCR beta cDNA was made by 5'RACE template switching with UMIs. TCRdb reanalyzed the 5' RACE reads and collapses them to one entry per CDR3 protein, without DNA. This repertoire includes 300,000 to 450,000 distinct CDR3 sequences. The CDR3 has 14 residues. With respect to this clonotype: Its specificity is unknown.

Study-wide results and limits: Similarly, these clonotypes led the CD3+CD56-NKG2C+ fraction as well in a handful of donors. NKG2C+ dominant clonotype frequencies in 5 or 6 donors were roughly 1.0-7.5% of CD8+ T cells.

This receptor was obtained from a man aged 18 to 69 in good health. Specimen: blood T cells: a sorted CD56 or NKG2C T cell subset, CD4+ or CD8+ T cells, or bulk PBMC T cells (not recorded which). The chain carries TRBV21-1 and TRBJ2-5; the TCRdb call, TRBD1, lacks DNA for checking. TRBV21-1 is a recognized pseudogene. The CDR3 sequence is CASSNRTHQETQYF.